The clone carrying this TCR beta chain was observed at least ten times. These data are taken from a study of blood T cell repertoires in COVID-19. For the study at large: Acute and convalescent COVID-19 samples came from the United States, Italy and Spain.

Two negative PCRs, clearance, or symptom resolution had been documented for recovered Cohort 3 donors. As originally analysed: Reference gene primer amplification gave nucleated cell count estimates. TCRdb's copy holds only in-frame clones and misses some; the assay was immunoSEQ multiplex PCR. V, J and clone size were drawn from that table, and D and trimming were deduced from the DNA. This sample has approximately 180,000 clones, with approximately 80% found just once. There are 15 residues in the CDR3. Trimming took off 6 bases at V and 0 bases at J, with 15 bases between the two ends. Germline V CDR1 and CDR2: SGDLS, YYNGEE.

Sequencing input: PBMCs or T cells enriched from blood (not recorded which). This receptor was identified in a woman in her 50s who had recovered from COVID-19. The chain is built from TRBV9 and TRBJ1-1; tentatively, D is TRBD1 (6 bases). CDR3 sequence (DNA): TGTGCCAGCACCCGACAGGTTGACATGAACACTGAAGCTTTCTTT. Amino acids: CASTRQVDMNTEAFF.